This T cell receptor beta chain originates from a study of T-cell reconstitution after alpha-beta-depleted transplantation in children. Germline V lookup: CDR1 MGHRA, CDR2 YSYEKL. CDR3 size: 17 residues. The V gene lost 1 base and the J gene lost 1 base, with 17 bases spanning the gap. Unique molecular identifiers were incorporated when the TCRbeta library was constructed. Each CDR3 protein is one row after TCRdb ran MiXCR on the PCR reads. The sample gives about 270,000 distinct CDR3 sequences, approximately 9.8% of which show up once; roughly a tenth is in the top ten. The sequencing here drew on PBMCs from the stem cell graft donor, taken from the stem cell graft. The clonotype originates from a human donor who donated a stem cell graft to a child with SCID. This chain uses TRBV4-1 with TRBJ2-7; the D gene could be TRBD1 or TRBD2 (5 bases each). CDR3 sequence reads: CASSQGLGTVPSYEQYF. CDR3 in DNA: TGCGCCAGCAGCCAAGGGCTAGGGACGGTACCGTCCTACGAGCAGTACTTC.